These 13 T cell receptor beta chains share one sample of origin, sequenced in a study of glioma-infiltrating T cells after dendritic cell vaccination. Sequenced by immunoSEQ multiplex PCR; TCRdb stores in-frame clones only, minus some. The table records some 4,000 clones, over 85% of them present only once. The specimen was blood, collected before dendritic cell vaccination. The receptors come from a human donor with glioblastoma.

The chain is built from TRBV27 and TRBJ1-5; tentatively, D is TRBD1 (5 bases). There are 16 residues in the CDR3. The germline V gene encodes CDR1 MNHEY and CDR2 SMNVEV (reference sequence). V lost 5 bases, J lost 4 bases, and 18 bases lay in between. CDR3 sequence reads: CASSPIGQGWNQPQHF. The DNA of the CDR3 is TGTGCCAGCAGTCCCATCGGGCAGGGCTGGAATCAGCCCCAGCATTTT.

V is TRBV2 and J is TRBJ2-1; TRBD2 matches at 7 bases. The CDR3 runs to 16 residues. Germline CDR1 SNHLY, CDR2 FYNNEI. J was trimmed by 4 bases and V by 6 bases; bases with no gene match: 12. The CDR3 is CASRPTASGKYNEQFF. For the CDR3, the DNA is TGTGCCAGCAGACCCACGGCCAGCGGGAAGTACAATGAGCAGTTCTTC.

The rearrangement uses TRBV6-6 and TRBJ2-6; no definite D call. Germline CDR1 MNHNY, CDR2 SVGAGI (reference sequence). CDR3 length equals 11 residues. Between the trimmed V and J ends, which lost 10 bases and 3 bases, there was a span of 4 bases. CDR3 DNA: TGTGCCAATCTTGGGGCCAACGTCCTGACTTTC. Residues: CANLGANVLTF.

The chain couples TRBV19 to TRBJ2-7; possibly TRBD1 for D (5 bases). Trimming pared 4 bases from V and 7 bases from J, leaving 14 bases between. CDR3 length equals 13 residues. CDR1 and CDR2 (germline): LNHDA, SQIVND (reference sequence). In nucleotides, the CDR3 is TGTGCCAGTAGTACAGGGTCGGCGAGGGAGCAGTACTTC. Protein product: CASSTGSAREQYF.

The gene calls are TRBV6-4 and TRBJ2-1; tentatively, D is TRBD2 (6 bases). There are 16 residues in the CDR3. V lost 6 bases and J 3 bases, leaving 18 bases between the germline ends. Germline V CDR1 and CDR2: MRHNA, SNTAGT. CDR3 protein: CASSPSGVGSYNEQFF. The CDR3 bases are TGTGCCAGCAGCCCTTCGGGGGTTGGGAGCTACAATGAGCAGTTCTTC.

This chain connects TRBV14 to TRBJ2-7, with 11 bases lining up with TRBD2. The trim removed 2 bases at V and 0 bases at J, leaving 6 bases unmatched. From germline, CDR1 is SGHDN and CDR2 FVKESK. This CDR3 contains 17 residues. The CDR3 nucleotides read TGTGCCAGCAGCCAACAGAGACTAGCGGGGACCTCCTACGAGCAGTACTTC. This translates into CASSQQRLAGTSYEQYF.

The V and J genes are TRBV6-4 and TRBJ2-1; 12 bases agree with TRBD2. This CDR3 spans 15 amino acids. Germline V gene sequence: CDR1 MRHNA, CDR2 SNTAGT. J gave up 8 bases and V 6 bases, and 8 bases lay outside the gene matches. The CDR3 sequence is CASSLSTSGSDEQFF. In DNA form, the CDR3 reads TGTGCCAGCAGCTTATCGACTAGCGGGAGCGATGAGCAGTTCTTC.

The gene calls are TRBV29-1 and TRBJ1-1; TRBD1 might be the D (6 bases). The germline V gene has CDR1 SQVTM and CDR2 ANQGSEA. Trimming removed 7 bases at V and 0 bases at J, with 12 bases between. The CDR3 consists of 13 residues. CDR3 sequence reads: CSGTGHLNTEAFF. The CDR3 DNA reads TGCAGCGGCACGGGACACCTGAACACTGAAGCTTTCTTT.

The chain joins TRBV11-2 to TRBJ2-1; TRBD2 matches at 8 bases. This CDR3 comprises 15 residues. V lost 5 bases to trimming and J lost 0 bases; unmatched junction nucleotides: 3. From germline, CDR1 is SGHAT and CDR2 FQNNGV. The CDR3 reads CASSRSGSSYNEQFF. In DNA form, the CDR3 reads TGTGCCAGCAGCCGCAGCGGGAGCTCCTACAATGAGCAGTTCTTC.

The chain has TRBV7-9 and TRBJ2-7, with D possibly matching TRBD1 (6 bases). CDR3 length equals 15 residues. The V gene lost 1 base and the J gene lost 0 bases, with 10 bases spanning the gap. Germline V gene lookup returns CDR1 SEHNR and CDR2 FQNEAQ (reference sequence). The CDR3 nucleotides are TGTGCCAGCAGCTTAGGGCAGGGGAGCTCCTACGAGCAGTACTTC. Translated, it gives CASSLGQGSSYEQYF.

The gene calls are TRBV7-8 and TRBJ1-2; D remains ambiguous. The CDR3 extends over 17 amino acids. The ends were cut back, 5 bases at V and 4 bases at J, with 23 bases in the middle. Germline CDR1 is SGHVS and CDR2 is FQNEAQ. DNA for the CDR3: TGTGCCAGCAGCAAGTCTGGGCTTACCCGAAAGACCTATGGCTACACCTTC. As protein: CASSKSGLTRKTYGYTF. Looking up the rest from reference TRBV7-8 and TRBJ1-2 gives the full variable domain: GAGVSQSPRYKVAKRGQDVALRCDPISGHVSLFWYQQALGQGPEFLTYFQNEAQLDKSGLPSDRFFAERPEGSVSTLKIQRTQQEDSAVYLCASSKSGLTRKTYGYTFGSGTRLTVV.

The chain is built from TRBV7-2 and TRBJ2-2; a possible D gene is TRBD2 (5 bases). Deletions cut 3 bases from V and 3 bases from J, with 11 bases between. This CDR3 has 15 residues. The germline CDR1 and CDR2 sequences are SGHTA and FQGNSA. Written as DNA, the CDR3 is TGTGCCAGCAGCTTCACCCCGAGGGACACCGGGGAGCTGTTTTTT. This codes for CASSFTPRDTGELFF.

The chain is built from TRBV7-3 and TRBJ2-2, with a tentative D call TRBD1 (6 bases). From germline, CDR1 is SGHTA and CDR2 FQGTGA. V was trimmed by 6 bases and J by 4 bases, leaving 12 bases between them. The CDR3 consists of 14 residues. CDR3 sequence (DNA): TGTGCCAGCAGGTCACAGGGAGTCACCGGGGAGCTGTTTTTT. Translated, it gives CASRSQGVTGELFF. The full variable domain, its missing parts supplied by reference TRBV7-3 and TRBJ2-2, is GAGVSQTPSNKVTEKGKYVELRCDPISGHTALYWYRQSLGQGPEFLIYFQGTGAADDSGLPNDRFFAVRPEGSVSTLKIQRTERGDSAVYLCASRSQGVTGELFFGEGSRLTVL.